The clone carrying this T cell receptor (beta chain) was recorded a few times. Clones were sequenced by immunoSEQ multiplex PCR, and TCRdb holds only the in-frame ones, with some missing. This sample has around 300,000 clones; about 90% occur once, and the top ten carry 4% to 5.5%. The length of the CDR3 is 14 residues. Germline V gene lookup returns CDR1 KGHSH and CDR2 LQKENI. Trimming cost V 8 bases and J 1 base; bases outside gene matches: 7. Individuals drawn from about two dozen US areas were roughly 18 to 95 years old. These data belong to a study of blood T cell repertoires in COVID-19. The source is a woman aged 18-30 years with acute COVID-19. V and J are TRBV18 and TRBJ2-5, with 7 bases that match TRBD1. Sequenced input: PBMCs or T cells enriched from blood (not recorded which). This chain's CDR3 is CASTQTGTQETQYF. The CDR3 DNA reads as TGTGCCAGCACCCAGACAGGGACCCAAGAGACCCAGTACTTC.